Following are 9 T cell receptor beta chains from one sample sequenced in a study of cytotoxic CD8 clonotypes in ibrutinib-treated CLL (dated by TCRdb to 2020 to 2023). Library preparation was by the immunoSEQ multiplex PCR assay. Drawn from immuneACCESS, this table holds only the in-frame rearrangements with V and J called that TCRdb kept. Clones are partly lost; checked studies trace under half to an unresolved V gene and leave the rest unexplained. This sample holds some 46,000 clones; under 75% were observed only once. The ten biggest clones cover roughly 13% of the sample. The time point label on this specimen signifies: about 11 months on ibrutinib. The starting material was PBMCs, obtained after 12 months of ibrutinib treatment. Receptors originate from a human donor with chronic lymphocytic leukemia.

The chain recombines TRBV7-9 with TRBJ2-3, with 7 bases identical to TRBD1. The V gene's germline CDR1 is SEHNR and CDR2 FQNEAQ (reference sequence). This CDR3 region has 13 residues. Trimming at V came to 8 bases and at J to 1 base, leaving 3 bases not matched to a gene. CDR3 in DNA: TGTGCCAGCGGAGGACAGGGCACAGATACGCAGTATTTT. Translating gives CASGGQGTDTQYF.

The chain recombines TRBV19 with TRBJ2-5, with TRBD2 matching 8 bases. This CDR3 is 15 amino acids long. Germline assignment: CDR1 LNHDA and CDR2 SQIVND (reference sequence). After removal of 9 bases from V and 5 bases from J, the junction contained 14 bases not matched to a gene. CDR3 nucleotide sequence: TGTGCCAGCTCCCTTCCGAGCGGGGGCTGGGAGACCCAGTACTTC. It is translated as CASSLPSGGWETQYF.

The chain carries TRBV5-1 and TRBJ2-3; D gene uncertain. There are 14 residues in the CDR3. The ends were cut back, 7 bases at V and 2 bases at J, with 14 bases in the middle. Germline-derived CDR1 and CDR2 are SGHRS and YFSETQ. In DNA, the CDR3 is TGCGCCAGCTCTGGGGATTATGACACAGATACGCAGTATTTT. It translates to CASSGDYDTDTQYF.

The V gene is TRBV6-5, the J gene TRBJ2-7; 7 nucleotides line up with TRBD1. Germline V lookup: CDR1 MNHEY, CDR2 SVGAGI. V dropped 0 bases and J dropped 2; count of bases not matched to a gene: 7. CDR3 size: 16 residues. CDR3 loop: CASSYSNTGATYEQYF. CDR3 nucleotides: TGTGCCAGCAGTTACTCCAACACAGGGGCCACCTACGAGCAGTACTTC.

The CDR3: CASSLAEGQVLMNTEAFF. The CDR3, as DNA: TGTGCCAGCAGCTTGGCCGAGGGGCAGGTGTTGATGAACACTGAAGCTTTCTTT. This rearrangement joins TRBV5-5 to TRBJ1-1; TRBD1 might be the D (5 bases). Germline CDR1 is SGHKS and CDR2 is YYEKEE (reference sequence). The CDR3 length is 18 residues. V dropped 0 bases and J dropped 0 bases, with 18 bases sitting between them.

This clone turned up a few times. The V gene is TRBV7-9, the J gene TRBJ1-3; possible D gene TRBD1, 5 bases. Germline-derived CDR1 and CDR2 are SEHNR and FQNEAQ (reference sequence). The germline V and J ends were trimmed by 5 bases and 1 base, with 15 bases remaining between them. The CDR3 loop spans 16 amino acids. This chain's CDR3 is CASSPILPGSGNTIYF. The CDR3 DNA follows: TGTGCCAGCAGCCCCATTCTCCCAGGGTCTGGAAACACCATATATTTT.

In its sample, this clone was seen a few times. The rearrangement links TRBV28 to TRBJ1-6; no definite D call. Looked up from germline, CDR1 is MDHEN and CDR2 is SYDVKM. This CDR3 is built from 11 residues. The V end lost 6 bases, the J end lost 6 bases, and 3 bases lay between the germline ends. CDR3 bases: TGTGCCAGCAGACTTAATTCACCCCTCCACTTT. Translated, it gives CASRLNSPLHF.

The V call is TRBV6-5, the J call TRBJ1-6, with unresolved D. Germline V gene lookup returns CDR1 MNHEY and CDR2 SVGAGI. The CDR3 is 11 amino acids. The V and J ends lost 7 bases and 8 bases respectively, with 6 bases between them. The CDR3 nucleotides read TGTGCCAGCATGGAGGATTCACCCCTCCACTTT. The encoded protein is CASMEDSPLHF.

The gene calls are TRBV5-1 and TRBJ2-1; D possibly uses TRBD1 or TRBD2 (5 bases each). The V gene's germline CDR1 is SGHRS and CDR2 YFSETQ. The CDR3 spans 14 residues. V lost 0 bases and J lost 12, with 16 bases in between. The CDR3 coding sequence is TGCGCCAGCAGCTTGGAGGCGTCGCCTGGGGGGCAGTTCTTC. Its translation is CASSLEASPGGQFF.